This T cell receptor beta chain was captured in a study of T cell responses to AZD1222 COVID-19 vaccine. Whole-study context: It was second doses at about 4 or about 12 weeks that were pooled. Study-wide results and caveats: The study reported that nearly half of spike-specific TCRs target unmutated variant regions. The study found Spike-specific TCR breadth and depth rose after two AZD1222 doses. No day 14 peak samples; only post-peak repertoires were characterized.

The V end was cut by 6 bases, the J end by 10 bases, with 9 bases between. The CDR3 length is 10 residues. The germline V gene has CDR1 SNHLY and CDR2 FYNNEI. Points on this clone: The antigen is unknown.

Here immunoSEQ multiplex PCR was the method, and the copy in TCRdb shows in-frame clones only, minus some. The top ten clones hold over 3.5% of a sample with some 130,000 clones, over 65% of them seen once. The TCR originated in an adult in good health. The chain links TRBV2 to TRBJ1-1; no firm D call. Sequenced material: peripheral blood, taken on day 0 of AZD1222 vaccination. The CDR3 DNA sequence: TGTGCCAGCAGAGCCGCGGGAGCTTTCTTT. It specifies CASRAAGAFF. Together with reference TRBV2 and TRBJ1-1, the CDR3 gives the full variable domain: EPEVTQTPSHQVTQMGQEVILRCVPISNHLYFYWYRQILGQKVEFLVSFYNNEISEKSEIFDDQFSVERPDGSNFTLKIRSTKLEDSAMYFCASRAAGAFFGQGTRLTVV.